These T cell receptor beta chains were read from a single sample in a study of cytotoxic CD8 clonotypes in ibrutinib-treated CLL. Assay: immunoSEQ multiplex PCR; the TCRdb copy retains only in-frame clones and omits some. The data hold approximately 100,000 clones, with approximately 78% observed a single time. Material: PBMCs, obtained after 12 months of ibrutinib treatment. Every receptor here comes from a human donor with chronic lymphocytic leukemia. The CDR3 runs from the conserved cysteine through the conserved F or W. Fields, in order: clone size, J gene, D gene, V gene, CDR3 DNA, CDR3 protein. D genes are given only for firm matches. Clone sizes are given selectively: once, few, many, or a class where the clone is expanded.

>.|TRBJ2-2|TRBD2|TRBV7-3
TGTGCCAGCAGCGTACTAGCGGGGAACACCGGGGAGCTGTTTTTT
CASSVLAGNTGELFF
>.|TRBJ2-7|.|TRBV15
TGTGCCACCAGCAGAGACTCCTACGAGCAGTACTTC
CATSRDSYEQYF
>.|TRBJ2-1|TRBD1|TRBV9
TGTGCCAGCAGCGGGACAGGAGTCCACAATGAGCAGTTCTTC
CASSGTGVHNEQFF
>.|TRBJ2-4|.|TRBV13
TGTGCCAGCAGCTTAGGACAGGCCAAAAACATTCAGTACTTC
CASSLGQAKNIQYF
>.|TRBJ1-2|.|TRBV12-5
TGTGCTAGTGGTTTGGTGGTCGGGGGATCGTTGCTCGATGGCTACACCTTC
CASGLVVGGSLLDGYTF
>.|TRBJ2-3|TRBD2|TRBV5-1
TGCGCCAGCAGCTCTGGGGTCCAGCGGGGGACCCTCACAGATACGCAGTATTTT
CASSSGVQRGTLTDTQYF
>.|TRBJ2-7|.|TRBV9
TGTGCCAGCAGCGTAGCTGGGGATCTCCGTTACGAGCAGTACTTC
CASSVAGDLRYEQYF
>.|TRBJ1-1|.|TRBV11-3
TGTGCCAGCAGCTTATCGGCTGAAGCTTTCTTT
CASSLSAEAFF
>.|TRBJ2-2|.|TRBV7-9
TGTGCCAGCAGCTCCCGCACCGGGGAGCTGTTTTTT
CASSSRTGELFF
>once|TRBJ2-7|TRBD2|TRBV7-6
TGTGCCAGCAGCCCGCGACTAGCGGGGGTGGGAGAGCAGTACTTC
CASSPRLAGVGEQYF
>few|TRBJ2-2|TRBD1|TRBV19
TGTGCCACCAAGACAGGGGTGGACACCGGGGAGCTGTTTTTT
CATKTGVDTGELFF
>few|TRBJ1-3|TRBD1|TRBV11-2
TGTGCCAGCAGCCTAGGACAGGGTGCTGGAAACACCATATATTTT
CASSLGQGAGNTIYF
>.|TRBJ1-2|.|TRBV6-6
TGTGCCAGCAGTTACGGTACGGATTATGGCTACACCTTC
CASSYGTDYGYTF
>.|TRBJ2-1|TRBD2|TRBV7-2
TGTGCCAGCAGCCGCGGACTAGCGGGGGGCCATGAGCAGTTCTTC
CASSRGLAGGHEQFF
>.|TRBJ2-7|.|TRBV2
TGTGCCAGACGGAGGGGGAGGAGGTTCTGCCGGGACGAGCAGTACTTC
CARRRGRRFCRDEQYF
>.|TRBJ1-6|.|TRBV7-2
TGTGCCAGCAGCTTAGATAGGCAGAAGAATTCACCCCTCCACTTT
CASSLDRQKNSPLHF
>.|TRBJ1-1|.|TRBV7-3
TGTGCCAGCAGCCCGCCTGGGCAGAACACTGAAGCTTTCTTT
CASSPPGQNTEAFF
>.|TRBJ1-4|.|TRBV5-1
TGCGCCAGCAGCTTGGGTACAGTTGCAACTAATGAAAAACTGTTTTTT
CASSLGTVATNEKLFF
>once|TRBJ2-7|.|TRBV5-1
TGCGCCAGCAGCTTAACAGATCACGAGCAGTACTTC
CASSLTDHEQYF
>.|TRBJ2-3|TRBD1|TRBV5-1
TGCGCCAGCAGCCTCGGGACAGGGAGGCCTCCAGATACGCAGTATTTT
CASSLGTGRPPDTQYF
>.|TRBJ2-7|TRBD2|TRBV7-2
TGTGCCAGCAGCCCGGGAGGTGGGATCTCCTACGAGCAGTACTTC
CASSPGGGISYEQYF
>.|TRBJ2-7|TRBD2|TRBV7-9
TGTGCCAGCAGCCGTATCGCGGGGGGCCCCTACGAGCAGTACTTC
CASSRIAGGPYEQYF
>.|TRBJ2-4|.|TRBV7-2
TGTGCCAGCAGCCGGGCGGGAAACATTCAGTACTTC
CASSRAGNIQYF
>few|TRBJ2-7|TRBD1|TRBV4-1
TGCGCCAGCAGCCAAGGGACGACAGGGGCCTACGAGCAGTACTTC
CASSQGTTGAYEQYF
>few|TRBJ1-6|TRBD1|TRBV11-3
TGTGCCAGCAGCTTTGCGACAGGGCGGAATAATTCACCCCTCCACTTT
CASSFATGRNNSPLHF
>.|TRBJ2-4|.|TRBV29-1
TGCAGCGTTGTGACGGACCTTGACATTCAGTACTTC
CSVVTDLDIQYF
>.|TRBJ2-1|.|TRBV18
TGTGCCAGCTCACCGGGATCGAAGGGTTATGAGCAGTTCTTC
CASSPGSKGYEQFF
>once|TRBJ2-5|.|TRBV27
TGTGCCAGCAGTTTACTGGCTAACTCACCCCAAGAGACCCAGTACTTC
CASSLLANSPQETQYF
>.|TRBJ2-1|.|TRBV5-1
TGCGCCAGCAGCTTGACAGCTGGAGGGTTCAATGAGCAGTTCTTC
CASSLTAGGFNEQFF
>.|TRBJ2-1|.|TRBV5-1
TGCGCCAGCAGCTCCCAGGGGGGGATGGGCTCCTACAATGAGCAGTTCTTC
CASSSQGGMGSYNEQFF
>.|TRBJ2-7|.|TRBV29-1
TGCAGCGCCCTCCCGGGGAGCTCCTACGAGCAGTACTTC
CSALPGSSYEQYF
>.|TRBJ2-5|.|TRBV27
TGTGCCAGCAGTGGGCAAGAGACCCAGTACTTC
CASSGQETQYF
>.|TRBJ2-5|.|TRBV11-3
TGTGCCAGCAGCTTAGATCCTACGGTAGAAGAGACCCAGTACTTC
CASSLDPTVEETQYF
>.|TRBJ2-2|.|TRBV25-1
TGTGCCAGCACCGGGCAGGGTCGGGACACCGGGGAGCTGTTTTTT
CASTGQGRDTGELFF
>.|TRBJ2-1|TRBD1|TRBV6-4
TGTGCCAGCAGTGTCATCGCAGGACAGGGGAATGAGCAGTTCTTC
CASSVIAGQGNEQFF
>.|TRBJ2-5|TRBD1|TRBV30
TGTGCCTGGACTAAGGGACAGAACCAAGAGACCCAGTACTTC
CAWTKGQNQETQYF
>.|TRBJ2-7|TRBD2|TRBV4-2
TGTGCCAGCAGCCAAGGGAACGAGCGGGGGCGCGAGCAGTACTTC
CASSQGNERGREQYF
>.|TRBJ2-5|.|TRBV29-1
TGCAGCGTTAAGACCTGGGACTCTAAAGAGACCCAGTACTTC
CSVKTWDSKETQYF
>.|TRBJ1-2|.|TRBV9
TGTGCCAGCAGCGAACGACAGGAGGGGACCGGCTACACCTTC
CASSERQEGTGYTF
>.|TRBJ2-2|.|TRBV29-1
TGCAGCGTTGAGGGTCAGGGGCTCGGCACCGGGGAGCTGTTTTTT
CSVEGQGLGTGELFF
>.|TRBJ2-7|.|TRBV18
TGTGCCAGCTCACCGTCGGACACTCGATACGAGCAGTACTTC
CASSPSDTRYEQYF
>.|TRBJ1-4|.|TRBV6-1
TGTGCCAGCAGAGAGTCGGGGGGCGGAAATGAAAAACTGTTTTTT
CASRESGGGNEKLFF
>.|TRBJ2-1|TRBD2|TRBV9
TGTGCCAGCAGCGTAGGTCTTCCGGGGGGGTCCGGTGTTGAGCAGTTCTTC
CASSVGLPGGSGVEQFF
>.|TRBJ1-1|.|TRBV5-5
TGTGCCAGCAGCTCCCCCGGCGGGTCTGAAGCTTTCTTT
CASSSPGGSEAFF
>.|TRBJ2-6|TRBD1|TRBV5-4
TGTGCCAGCAGCTTGGCCGGGACAGGGACTGGGGCCAACGTCCTGACTTTC
CASSLAGTGTGANVLTF
>.|TRBJ2-1|.|TRBV9
TGTGCCAGCAGCGCGGGCAGAGAGCAGTTCTTC
CASSAGREQFF
>.|TRBJ2-2|.|TRBV29-1
TGCAGCGTTGCCAGGGCCTCCACCGGGGAGCTGTTTTTT
CSVARASTGELFF
>few|TRBJ1-1|TRBD1|TRBV2
TGTGCCAGCAAGGCAGGGGGGGCCTTGAACACTGAAGCTTTCTTT
CASKAGGALNTEAFF
>.|TRBJ1-5|.|TRBV6-6
TGTGCCAGCAGTTACTCAAACGGCTTCAATCAGCCCCAGCATTTT
CASSYSNGFNQPQHF
>.|TRBJ1-4|.|TRBV9
TGTGCCAGCAGCGGCGGGGGTGGCTCTGAAAAACTGTTTTTT
CASSGGGGSEKLFF